The 10 T cell receptor beta chains listed next were all sequenced from one sample in a study of blood T cell repertoires in COVID-19 (dated by TCRdb to 2020 to 2021). Receptors were amplified or captured by the immunoSEQ multiplex PCR assay. This is the immuneACCESS table as TCRdb keeps it, with only in-frame sequences that have V and J called. A part of the clones is gone; compared with another copy, unresolved V genes explain less than half, and the rest is unexplained. The sample table lists over 250,000 clones, approximately 90% of them with a count of one. The ten largest clones take up over 4% of the sample. The sequenced sample was peripheral blood. These receptors were taken from a man aged 55 to 70 who had recovered from COVID-19.

The chain couples TRBV11-3 to TRBJ2-1, with 9 bases identical to TRBD1. CDR1 is SGHNT, CDR2 YENEEA, per germline. V was clipped by 2 bases and J by 4 bases; unmatched bases: 3. There are 15 residues in the CDR3. CDR3 loop: CASSLRQGGYNEQFF. In nucleotides, the CDR3 is TGTGCCAGCAGCTTACGACAGGGGGGGTACAATGAGCAGTTCTTC. Based on the CDR3 plus reference TRBV11-3 and TRBJ2-1, the full variable domain is EAGVVQSPRYKIIEKKQPVAFWCNPISGHNTLYWYLQNLGQGPELLIRYENEEAVDDSQLPKDRFSAERLKGVDSTLKIQPAELGDSAVYLCASSLRQGGYNEQFFGPGTRLTVL.

The chain has TRBV5-1 and TRBJ1-1; D is possibly TRBD1 (5 bases). CDR3 length: 13 residues. Germline CDR1 is SGHRS and CDR2 is YFSETQ. The ends were cut back, 7 bases at V and 1 base at J, with 11 bases in the middle. The DNA for the CDR3 is TGCGCCAGCGCCAAGGGGTCGAACACTGAAGCTTTCTTT. It encodes CASAKGSNTEAFF.

V usage is TRBV30 and J usage is TRBJ2-7, with 9 bases matching TRBD2. This CDR3 comprises 15 residues. Germline assignment: CDR1 GTSNPN and CDR2 SVGIG (reference sequence). V lost 1 base, J lost 2 bases, and 6 bases stayed unmatched. The CDR3, as DNA: TGTGCCTGGAGTGAACATAGCGGGGGAGCCTACGAGCAGTACTTC. Its protein product is CAWSEHSGGAYEQYF.

This chain uses TRBV19 with TRBJ1-1; 8 positions match TRBD1. CDR1 is LNHDA, CDR2 SQIVND, per germline (reference sequence). The CDR3 consists of 16 residues. After removal of 4 bases from V and 1 base from J, the junction contained 8 bases not matched to a gene. The DNA for the CDR3 is TGTGCCAGTAGTACGAACCGGGACAGGAGGAACACTGAAGCTTTCTTT. Amino acid sequence: CASSTNRDRRNTEAFF.

The chain recombines TRBV19 with TRBJ1-5; D is uncertain. The CDR3 covers 14 residues. V was clipped by 9 bases and J by 3 bases, with 15 bases between them. From germline, CDR1 is LNHDA and CDR2 SQIVND (reference sequence). DNA for the CDR3: TGTGCCAGCCTGCCATCGGGGTTCAATCAGCCCCAGCATTTT. It codes for CASLPSGFNQPQHF.

CDR3 coding DNA: TGTGCCAGCAGTACTCTGCCGGGACAGGGCCGAGAGCAGTACTTC. This gives the protein CASSTLPGQGREQYF. V usage is TRBV27 and J usage is TRBJ2-7, with 9 bases lining up with TRBD1. J gave up 7 bases and V 5 bases, and 12 bases lay outside the gene matches. Per the germline V gene, CDR1 is MNHEY and CDR2 is SMNVEV (reference sequence). The CDR3 is 15 residues long.

The chain links TRBV5-1 to TRBJ2-7; 12 bases line up with TRBD2. The CDR3 contains 20 residues. V lost 0 bases, J lost 0 bases, and 13 bases stayed unmatched. The V gene's germline CDR1 is SGHRS and CDR2 YFSETQ. The CDR3 DNA is TGCGCCAGCAGCTTGGTCCCCGAGGTAAGACTAGCGGGGGCCTCCTACGAGCAGTACTTC. Translation: CASSLVPEVRLAGASYEQYF.

The rearrangement links TRBV11-2 to TRBJ1-4; 7 bases align to TRBD1. V shed 4 bases, J shed 5 bases, and the junction held 10 bases outside the gene matches. The CDR3 has 16 residues. Germline values: CDR1 SGHAT, CDR2 FQNNGV. CDR3 protein: CASSSETGPKNEKLFF. The DNA of the CDR3 is TGTGCCAGCAGCTCCGAGACAGGGCCAAAAAATGAAAAACTGTTTTTT.

The chain employs TRBV6-1 and TRBJ2-7; D is ambiguous. Trimming took off 3 bases at V and 4 bases at J, with 25 bases between the two ends. CDR3 length equals 18 residues. CDR1 is MNHNS, CDR2 SASEGT, per germline. The CDR3 reads CASSDVERLVVSAYEQYF. Here the CDR3 DNA reads TGTGCCAGCAGTGATGTTGAACGACTGGTTGTTTCTGCTTACGAGCAGTACTTC.

This clone occurred once. The chain employs TRBV24-1 and TRBJ1-5; TRBD1 matches 8 bases. The CDR3 covers 13 residues. J lost 3 bases, V lost 7 bases, and 1 base had no gene match. Germline CDR1 KGHDR, CDR2 SFDVKD. The CDR3 spells CATRDRDNQPQHF. The CDR3 bases are TGTGCCACCAGGGACAGGGACAATCAGCCCCAGCATTTT.